What follows are 28 T cell receptor beta chains derived from one specimen sequenced in a study of Tregs in tolerant kidney transplant recipients. TCRdb's table, derived via immunoSEQ multiplex PCR, lists solely in-frame clones and lacks some. The table gives about 48,000 clones; the top ten clones make up 0.85% of it. Specimen: CD4+ T cells from blood, collected before the transplant. The receptor set was obtained from a human donor who received a combined kidney and bone marrow transplant.

Worth noting for this clone: The read gets to within 3 residues of the CDR3 end, and the germline J gene fills in the rest. The chain couples TRBV6-2 or TRBV6-3 to TRBJ2-3, with TRBD2 matching 7 bases. V lost 2 bases and J lost 4; bases outside the gene matches: 9. The CDR3 spans 16 residues. The germline gives CDR1 MNHEY, CDR2 SVGEGT. CDR3 loop: CASSYPTSPSSDTQYF. The covered CDR3 bases are TGTGCCAGCAGTTACCCGACTAGCCCCTCATCAGATACG.

Concerning this clone itself: Read coverage stops 3 residues before the CDR3 terminus; the germline J gene supplies the remainder. The chain links TRBV2 to TRBJ2-1, with 14 bases matching TRBD2. This CDR3 has 18 residues. V shed 4 bases, J shed 3 bases, and the junction held 8 bases outside the gene matches. Germline-derived CDR1 and CDR2 are SNHLY and FYNNEI. The CDR3 loop reads CASSGPRLAGGNYNEQFF. CDR3 DNA (partial): TGTGCCAGCAGTGGCCCCAGACTAGCGGGAGGGAACTACAATGAG.

A remark on this clone: The read comes to an end 3 residues before the CDR3 does, leaving the germline J gene to fill in the end. This chain connects TRBV19 to TRBJ1-1, with TRBD1 matching over 7 bases. Germline V gives CDR1 LNHDA, CDR2 SQIVND (reference sequence). The CDR3 contains 14 residues. The CDR3 here is CASSTRNRGVEAFF. The covered CDR3 bases are TGTGCCAGTAGTACCCGAAACAGGGGCGTAGAA.

Concerning this clone: The sample has other DNA sequences that encode this CDR3 too. CDR3 bases read: TGTGCCAGCTCACCTCCCGACAGGGGGCAGCATGAA. Translating gives CASSPPDRGQHE. The whole CDR3 sequence reads CASSPPDRGQHEAFF. This rearrangement joins TRBV18 to TRBJ1-1, with 10 bases lining up with TRBD1. The sequenced fragment ends 3 residues before the CDR3 boundary, so the rest is inferred from the germline J gene. The V and J ends lost 3 bases and 7 bases, in that order; junction bases with no gene match: 8. Germline V gene lookup returns CDR1 KGHSH and CDR2 LQKENI. CDR3 length equals 15 residues.

As regards this clone: The read stops 3 residues short of the end of the CDR3; the missing end is completed from the germline J gene. The J gene is TRBJ2-3, the V gene TRBV7-2; 9 nucleotides line up with TRBD2. The CDR3 totals 15 residues. J was trimmed by 4 bases and V by 2 bases; bases with no gene match: 4. Germline CDR1 reads SGHTA; CDR2 reads FQGNSA. The sequenced CDR3 bases are TGTGCCAGCAGCTTAAGGGGACTAGCCGCAGATACG. Amino acids: CASSLRGLAADT. Given in full, the CDR3 is CASSLRGLAADTQYF.

Remarks on this clone: The read stops 3 residues short of the end of the CDR3; the missing end is completed from the germline J gene. This sequence joins TRBV20-1 and TRBJ2-1, with TRBD2 identical over 11 bases. The CDR3 sequence is 19 residues long. Germline trimming cut 1 base from V and 0 bases from J; bases unmatched to any gene: 11. CDR1 and CDR2 (germline): DFQATT, SNEGSKA (reference sequence). CDR3 sequence reads: CSARVRGSGRESSYNEQFF. Partial CDR3 DNA: TGCAGTGCTAGAGTCCGGGGTAGCGGGAGGGAGAGCTCCTACAATGAG.

On this clone: The read halts 3 residues ahead of the CDR3 end, with the missing end drawn from the germline J gene. The chain uses TRBV20-1 and TRBJ1-5, with D possibly matching TRBD1 (6 bases). V was pared by 3 bases and J by 4 bases, with 13 bases between. The germline CDR1 and CDR2 sequences are DFQATT and SNEGSKA (reference sequence). The CDR3 extends over 14 amino acids. The CDR3 DNA, read in part, is TGCAGTGCTAGTTGGGGACACTCGAATCAGCCC. It is translated as CSASWGHSNQP. The complete CDR3 sequence is CSASWGHSNQPQHF.

For this clone: The CDR3 extends 3 residues past the end of the read, so its final part is completed from the germline J gene. This chain links TRBV7-2 with TRBJ2-3; D remains ambiguous. CDR1 and CDR2 from the germline V gene are SGHTA and FQGNSA. The CDR3 totals 12 residues. With 7 bases removed from V and 1 base from J, the gap between germline ends came to 6 bases. CDR3 loop: CASNEGTDTQYF. The sequenced part of the CDR3 DNA is TGTGCCAGCAACGAGGGCACAGATACG.

With respect to this clone: Read sequence stops 3 residues before the CDR3 end, and the germline J gene provides the missing end. The chain links TRBV6-2 or TRBV6-3 to TRBJ1-2; possibly TRBD1 for D (6 bases). V lost 6 bases and J 5 bases, leaving 10 bases between the germline ends. This CDR3 is 12 amino acids long. Germline CDR1 and CDR2: MNHEY and SVGEGT. The CDR3: CASSYRVYGYTF. Partial CDR3 DNA: TGTGCCAGCAGCTACAGGGTTTATGGC.

A note on this clone: From the germline J gene comes the end of the CDR3, since the read stops 3 residues before it. J is TRBJ2-7 and V is TRBV20-1; 9 bases map to TRBD1. Germline CDR1 is DFQATT and CDR2 is SNEGSKA (reference sequence). The CDR3 is 16 amino acids. Germline trimming cut 2 bases from V and 5 bases from J; bases unmatched to any gene: 13. The part of the CDR3 DNA that was read is TGCAGTGCTAGAAACCTTGGCGGACAGGGGTATAACGAG. Amino acid sequence: CSARNLGGQGYNE. Given in full, the CDR3 is CSARNLGGQGYNEQYF.

Comment on this clone: The observed sequence ends 3 residues before the CDR3 terminus, with the missing tail filled in from the germline J gene. J is TRBJ1-1 and V is TRBV19; weak D call: TRBD1 (6 bases). V was shortened by 5 bases and J by 1 base, with 11 bases between the two germline ends. CDR3 length: 14 amino acids. The germline gives CDR1 LNHDA, CDR2 SQIVND (reference sequence). Incomplete CDR3 DNA: TGTGCCAGTAGTTCAGGGGCTCGGAACACTGAA. Translating it yields CASSSGARNTE. The CDR3, in full, reads CASSSGARNTEAFF.

A remark on this clone: The read stops 3 residues short of the end of the CDR3; the missing end is completed from the germline J gene. The rearrangement uses TRBV5-1 and TRBJ2-3; 12 nucleotides match TRBD1. Trimming cost V 6 bases and J 2 bases; bases outside gene matches: 10. The CDR3 loop spans 17 amino acids. Germline V gene sequence: CDR1 SGHRS, CDR2 YFSETQ. This CDR3 is CASTPGGQGALTDTQYF. Incomplete CDR3 DNA: TGCGCCAGCACCCCCGGGGGACAGGGGGCCCTCACAGATACG.

Points on this clone: Read data end 3 residues before the CDR3 end; the end is taken from the germline J gene. This rearrangement joins TRBV5-1 to TRBJ2-2, with TRBD2 matching over 7 bases. This CDR3 has 16 amino acids. Germline CDR1 is SGHRS and CDR2 is YFSETQ. Losses at the gene ends were 4 bases for V and 1 base for J; bases not matched to a gene: 7. The sequenced CDR3 bases are TGCGCCAGCAGCCCTTACCAGCGGGAGAACACCGGGGAG. The encoded protein is CASSPYQRENTGE. The entire CDR3 sequence reads CASSPYQRENTGELFF.

Worth noting for this clone: Sequencing ends 3 residues short of the CDR3 end; the germline J gene provides the rest. The chain uses TRBV7-8 and TRBJ2-3; D perhaps matches TRBD1 (6 bases). The germline CDR1 and CDR2 sequences are SGHVS and FQNEAQ. V was trimmed by 8 bases and J by 1 base, leaving 10 bases between them. The CDR3 covers 13 residues. The sequenced part of the CDR3 DNA is TGTGCCAGCGGGGGCGGCCGCACAGATACG. This translates into CASGGGRTDT. The complete CDR3 sequence is CASGGGRTDTQYF.

As regards this clone: The read falls 3 residues short of the CDR3 end, and the missing part is taken from the germline J gene. The gene calls are TRBV10-1 and TRBJ2-1; 14 positions match TRBD2. Germline V gives CDR1 WNHNN, CDR2 SYGVQD (reference sequence). The J segment lost 8 bases and the V segment lost 6 bases, leaving 3 bases of the junction unmatched. This CDR3 comprises 14 residues. This CDR3 reads CASSGLAGGYEQFF. The covered CDR3 bases are TGCGCCAGCAGCGGACTAGCGGGAGGCTATGAG.

Comments on this clone: The CDR3 extends 3 residues past the end of the read, so its final part is completed from the germline J gene. The chain recombines TRBV20-1 with TRBJ1-2; possible D gene TRBD1, 6 bases. This CDR3 has 11 residues. Germline V CDR1 and CDR2: DFQATT, SNEGSKA (reference sequence). This CDR3 reads CSDNRDSGYTF. The CDR3 bases that were read are TGCAGCGACAACAGGGATAGTGGC.

Comment on this clone: Read coverage stops 3 residues before the CDR3 terminus; the germline J gene supplies the remainder. The V call is TRBV5-1, the J call TRBJ2-5; 10 bases map to TRBD2. Unmatched junction bases numbered 9, after V lost 4 bases and J lost 6 bases. Per the germline V gene, CDR1 is SGHRS and CDR2 is YFSETQ. The CDR3 is 15 residues long. The CDR3 region is CASSLGTSEPQTQYF. CDR3 bases read: TGCGCCAGCAGCCTCGGGACTAGCGAACCTCAGACC.

A note on this clone: The read halts 3 residues ahead of the CDR3 end, with the missing end drawn from the germline J gene. This chain joins TRBV20-1 and TRBJ1-1; tentative D call: TRBD1 (6 bases). Trimming shortened V by 6 bases and J by 6 bases, and 11 bases separated the two germline ends. The CDR3 sequence is 11 residues long. From germline, CDR1 is DFQATT and CDR2 SNEGSKA (reference sequence). This CDR3 reads CSAPGVSEAFF. The covered CDR3 bases are TGCAGTGCGCCAGGGGTGTCTGAA.

A remark on this clone: Coverage ceases 3 residues before the CDR3 finishes, and the germline J gene fills in the end. The V call is TRBV30, the J call TRBJ2-1; tentatively, D is TRBD1 (6 bases). The germline V gene encodes CDR1 GTSNPN and CDR2 SVGIG (reference sequence). The CDR3 has 15 residues. The germline V and J ends were trimmed by 2 bases and 4 bases, with 15 bases remaining between them. The CDR3: CAWSRPGHKYNEQFF. CDR3 DNA (partial): TGTGCCTGGAGTCGACCGGGACATAAGTACAATGAG. The full variable domain, completed using reference TRBV30 and TRBJ2-1, is SQTIHQWPATLVQPVGSPLSLECTVEGTSNPNLYWYRQAAGRGLQLLFYSVGIGQISSEVPQNLSASRPQDRQFILSSKKLLLSDSGFYLCAWSRPGHKYNEQFFGPGTRLTVL.

Comments on this clone: The sequence runs out 3 residues before the end of the CDR3; the remainder is reconstructed from the germline J gene. The chain links TRBV12-5 to TRBJ2-1; 14 positions agree with TRBD2. J was trimmed by 4 bases and V by 0 bases; bases with no gene match: 8. The germline gives CDR1 LGHNT, CDR2 FRNRAP. The length of the CDR3 is 19 residues. CDR3 DNA, as far as it was read: TGTGCTAGTGGTTTGGTTAACGGGACTAGCGGGAGCAAGTACAATGAG. Translated: CASGLVNGTSGSKYNE. The whole CDR3 protein is CASGLVNGTSGSKYNEQFF.

As for this clone: The CDR3 end is not reached by the read, which stops 3 residues before it; the germline J gene fills it in. The chain recombines TRBV6-1 with TRBJ2-5; D unresolved. The CDR3 length is 14 residues. Trimming pared 1 base from V and 1 base from J, leaving 7 bases between. The germline CDR1 and CDR2 sequences are MNHNS and SASEGT. CDR3 DNA (partial): TGTGCCAGCAGTGAAGGTGAGGCCCAAGAGACC. Amino acid sequence: CASSEGEAQET. The full CDR3 sequence reads CASSEGEAQETQYF.

Of note for this clone: The read is 3 residues too short to cover the CDR3 end, so that end is filled in from the germline J gene. This chain links TRBV2 with TRBJ1-2, with 8 bases that match TRBD1. CDR1 and CDR2 (germline): SNHLY, FYNNEI. The CDR3 is made up of 13 amino acids. The sequenced CDR3 bases are TGTGCCAGCAGTGATGCAGGGGGCGGGGGC. Protein sequence: CASSDAGGGG. The whole CDR3 sequence reads CASSDAGGGGYTF.

On this clone: Coverage ceases 3 residues before the CDR3 finishes, and the germline J gene fills in the end. The chain employs TRBV20-1 and TRBJ2-1; 11 bases map to TRBD2. Germline-derived CDR1 and CDR2 are DFQATT and SNEGSKA (reference sequence). The junction had 7 bases not matched to a gene; V was cut back by 2 bases and J by 7 bases. The CDR3 is 15 residues long. The sequenced part of the CDR3 DNA is TGCAGTGCTAGACTACTAGCGGGAGAGGGTAATGAG. This gives the protein CSARLLAGEGNE. The full CDR3 is CSARLLAGEGNEQFF.

Note on this clone: The read halts 3 residues ahead of the CDR3 end, with the missing end drawn from the germline J gene. The chain is built from TRBV20-1 and TRBJ1-4; perhaps TRBD1 as D (6 bases). Germline CDR1 DFQATT, CDR2 SNEGSKA (reference sequence). The V end was cut by 0 bases, the J end by 7 bases, with 12 bases between. The CDR3 totals 14 residues. This CDR3 reads CSARDGRGREKLFF. The sequenced CDR3 bases are TGCAGTGCTAGAGATGGCAGGGGTCGTGAAAAA.

A word on this clone: The read ends 3 residues early relative to the CDR3; the germline J gene fills the gap. The V and J genes are TRBV20-1 and TRBJ2-7, with 7 bases fitting TRBD2. Germline values: CDR1 DFQATT, CDR2 SNEGSKA (reference sequence). The J segment lost 5 bases and the V segment lost 1 base, leaving 5 bases of the junction unmatched. There are 13 residues in the CDR3. The CDR3 protein is CSARGGGEDEQYF. CDR3 DNA (partial): TGCAGTGCTAGAGGGGGGGGAGAAGACGAG.

About this clone: The DNA ends 3 residues before the CDR3 does, and the rest of the CDR3 is filled in from the germline J gene. The chain recombines TRBV19 with TRBJ2-6; possible D gene TRBD1, 6 bases. The CDR3 consists of 19 residues. Germline assignment: CDR1 LNHDA and CDR2 SQIVND (reference sequence). Trimming stripped 1 base from V and 1 base from J, with 17 bases between. Here the CDR3 reads CASSIGSGQLKSGANVLTF. The part of the CDR3 DNA that was read is TGTGCCAGTAGTATAGGTAGTGGACAGCTTAAATCTGGGGCCAACGTC.

For this clone: The CDR3 is cut off 3 residues early in the read; its end comes from the germline J gene. The chain uses TRBV20-1 and TRBJ2-1; 9 bases map to TRBD1. The CDR3 contains 13 residues. Germline V gene sequence: CDR1 DFQATT, CDR2 SNEGSKA (reference sequence). The J segment lost 3 bases and the V segment lost 7 bases, leaving 4 bases of the junction unmatched. CDR3 DNA, as far as it was read: TGCAGTGGTGCGACAGGGGGCTACAATGAG. This encodes CSGATGGYNE. The CDR3 in full is CSGATGGYNEQFF.

A word on this clone: The read halts 3 residues ahead of the CDR3 end, with the missing end drawn from the germline J gene. The J gene is TRBJ2-3, the V gene TRBV7-9, with 7 bases lining up with TRBD1. J was trimmed by 2 bases and V by 4 bases; bases with no gene match: 3. The CDR3 sequence is 14 residues long. Germline assignment: CDR1 SEHNR and CDR2 FQNEAQ (reference sequence). The DNA read from the CDR3 is TGTGCCAGCAGCTCCGGGACAGCCACAGATACG. It translates to CASSSGTATDT. The whole CDR3 sequence reads CASSSGTATDTQYF.